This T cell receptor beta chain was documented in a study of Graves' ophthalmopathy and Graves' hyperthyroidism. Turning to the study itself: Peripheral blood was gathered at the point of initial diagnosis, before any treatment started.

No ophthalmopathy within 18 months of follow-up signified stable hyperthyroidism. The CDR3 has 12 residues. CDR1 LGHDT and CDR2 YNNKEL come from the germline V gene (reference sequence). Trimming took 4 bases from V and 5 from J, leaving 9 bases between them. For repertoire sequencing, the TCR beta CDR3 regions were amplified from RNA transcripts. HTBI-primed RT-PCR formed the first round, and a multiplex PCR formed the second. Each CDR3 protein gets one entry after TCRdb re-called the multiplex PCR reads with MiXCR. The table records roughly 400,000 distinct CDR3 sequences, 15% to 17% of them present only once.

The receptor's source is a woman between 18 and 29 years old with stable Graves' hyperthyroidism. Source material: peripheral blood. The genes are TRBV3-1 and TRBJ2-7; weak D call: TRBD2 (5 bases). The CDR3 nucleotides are TGTGCCAGCAGCCGAGCCGGGAACGAGCAGTACTTC. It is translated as CASSRAGNEQYF.